This entry describes one TCR beta chain. Its antigen is not identified. CDR3 length equals 19 residues. Germline-derived CDR1 and CDR2 are LGHNA and YNFKEQ. V lost 0 bases, J lost 0 bases, and 15 bases lay in between. This entry belongs to a study of a mutant IDH1 vaccine in newly diagnosed glioma. This sample's time point: week 5, during vaccination. With topical imiquimod, each dose of the vaccine consisted of 300 ug of mutant IDH1 20-mer peptide. The assay was immunoSEQ multiplex PCR, and TCRdb's table has in-frame clones only and misses some. The sample contains about 60,000 clones, about 81% of which appear only once.

V is TRBV4-2 and J is TRBJ2-6, with a possible D match to TRBD1 (6 bases). The TCR comes from a woman aged 45-65 years with glioma. The sample here was PBMCs, taken from a glioma patient whose treatment included an IDH1 peptide vaccine. The CDR3 sequence is CASSQDDAGAFSGANVLTF. CDR3 coding DNA: TGTGCCAGCAGCCAAGATGATGCAGGGGCCTTCTCTGGGGCCAACGTCCTGACTTTC.